This entry describes one T cell receptor (beta chain). The sample holds a few counts of this clone. The clone's antigen remains unknown. Nothing much larger sits one base from this clone, and base qualities are not available. Via the germline V gene, CDR1 is MDHEN and CDR2 SYDVKM. Here V drops 4 bases and J drops 4 bases, and the junction holds 13 bases not matched to any gene. The CDR3 runs 18 amino acids, cysteine and phenylalanine included. CDR3 DNA is the only sequence kept; it has 54 bases, read in frame from the first base. This sample was included in a study of a mutant IDH1 vaccine in newly diagnosed glioma (dated by TCRdb to about 2021). A note on the overall study: Eight vaccinations were administered to patients in weeks 1, 3, 5, 7, 11, 15, 19 and 23, corresponding to visits V03 through V10. Prior to enrollment, standard therapy consisting of radiotherapy alone, temozolomide alone, or radiochemotherapy with temozolomide had been administered to patients, with the combination being received by most patients. Of the approximately 35 treated patients, about 60% were male and approximately 40% were female, and the mean age was approximately 40 years. Six visits were used for peripheral blood collection: V03 (baseline), V05, V07, V10, V12 and V13. Longitudinal TCRB deep sequencing was done for 25 to 30 treated patients, wherever samples were available for exploratory analyses. In the chemotherapy-containing groups, vaccination started alongside temozolomide cycles, whereas in patients who had radiotherapy alone it started 4-6 weeks after radiotherapy. Overall results and qualifications from the work: Immune responses induced by the vaccine were seen in more than 85% of patients across multiple MHC alleles. Pseudoprogression seemed to be unrelated to changes in the top peripheral T cell clonotypes found by TCRB sequencing. Selection of PBMC samples for TCRB deep sequencing was based on availability. The authors noted that analyses of patient blood samples could not be reproduced because of sample limitations.

The time point label corresponds to: week 23, last vaccination. Each vaccine dose, consisting of 300 ug of a 20-mer mutant IDH1 peptide in Montanide, was administered subcutaneously with topical imiquimod. Newly diagnosed WHO grade 3 or 4 IDH1-mutant astrocytomas showing loss of nuclear ATRX were present in the donors. The samples were drawn from NOA16, a multicentre, single-arm, open-label phase I trial in Germany that tested a mutant IDH1 peptide vaccine in humans for the first time. Genomic DNA for TCRB sequencing was isolated from EDTA blood with the DNeasy Blood and Tissue Kit. Library method: the immunoSEQ multiplex PCR assay. The hsTCRB Kit was used according to the manufacturer's protocol to amplify rearranged TCR beta chain sequences. TCRB libraries were sequenced on an Illumina MiSeq. For the original study's pipeline: The kit vendor's proprietary platform handled demultiplexing, trimming and gene mapping. The table was pulled from immuneACCESS by TCRdb, which kept in-frame rearrangements only. Such tables lose some clones; where checked, under half of the loss comes from unresolved V genes, and the rest has no known cause. That table supplies the V and J calls and clone size; D and trimming were determined from the DNA. In this sample the table shows approximately 35,000 clones, approximately 90% of which occur a single time. The ten largest account for less than 3% of the sample.

The rearrangement combines TRBV28 with TRBJ2-2, with 9 bases in between that match TRBD2. The sequence was obtained from a man aged 40-50 years with glioma. The material was PBMCs, obtained from a glioma patient whose treatment included an IDH1 peptide vaccine. The nucleotides are TGTGCCAGCAGTTACGACTTAGCGGGAGAAAGGGTCACCGGGGAGCTGTTTTTT. Translation gives CASSYDLAGERVTGELFF.